The source of this T cell receptor (beta chain) is a study of blood T cell repertoires in COVID-19. Study summary: T cells, B-cell-depleted T cells, or PBMCs supplied cDNA or gDNA.

Participant reports of clinical history set cohort assignment. Data came from immunoSEQ multiplex PCR; TCRdb stores just in-frame clones and leaves some out. The repertoire consists of about 270,000 clones, with around 90% occurring once and the leading ten covering around 2.8%. Germline CDR1 reads SGHKS; CDR2 reads YYEKEE (reference sequence). V lost 4 bases, J lost 1 base, and 11 bases lay in between. The CDR3 runs to 14 residues. This chain connects TRBV5-5 to TRBJ1-1, with D tentatively TRBD1 (5 bases). This TCR came from a middle-aged man who had been exposed to COVID-19. The sample was PBMCs or T cells enriched from blood (not recorded which). The CDR3 reads CASSPGTQNTEAFF. The CDR3 bases are TGTGCCAGCAGCCCCGGGACTCAGAACACTGAAGCTTTCTTT.